The rows below give T cell receptor beta chains drawn from one sample of a study of blood T cell repertoires in COVID-19. Data came from immunoSEQ multiplex PCR; TCRdb stores just in-frame clones and leaves some out. The sample has 100,000 or so clones; about 78% are singletons. The sample comprised peripheral blood. These receptors were obtained from a woman older than 75 with acute or convalescent COVID-19. The CDR3 runs from the conserved cysteine through the conserved F or W. Fields, in order: J gene, D gene, V gene, clone size, CDR3 DNA, CDR3 protein. D genes are given only for firm matches. Not all rows give a size; the values are once, few, many and, for expanded clones, a class.

j_call: TRBJ2-7
d_call: TRBD2
v_call: TRBV11-2
clone_size: -
cdr3_nt: TGTGCCAGCAGACAACCGGGAGGAGAGCAGTACTTC
cdr3_aa: CASRQPGGEQYF

j_call: TRBJ1-4
d_call: -
v_call: TRBV19
clone_size: few
cdr3_nt: TGTGCCAGTAGTATTACCAACAATGCACTGTTTTTT
cdr3_aa: CASSITNNALFF

j_call: TRBJ1-1
d_call: -
v_call: TRBV4-3
clone_size: few
cdr3_nt: TGCGCCAGCAGCCAAGATCGGGGGACTGAAGCTTTCTTT
cdr3_aa: CASSQDRGTEAFF

j_call: TRBJ2-2
d_call: -
v_call: TRBV18
clone_size: once
cdr3_nt: TGTGCCAGCTCACCTTTGAGACAGGACCTCACCGGGGAGCTGTTTTTT
cdr3_aa: CASSPLRQDLTGELFF

j_call: TRBJ2-3
d_call: -
v_call: TRBV7-2
clone_size: -
cdr3_nt: TGTGCCAGCAGCTTGGGAGTGACAGATACGCAGTATTTT
cdr3_aa: CASSLGVTDTQYF

j_call: TRBJ2-7
d_call: -
v_call: TRBV11-3
clone_size: -
cdr3_nt: TGTGCCAGCAGCTTACGAGGGTTCGCCTCCTACGAGCAGTACTTC
cdr3_aa: CASSLRGFASYEQYF

j_call: TRBJ2-1
d_call: TRBD1
v_call: TRBV7-9
clone_size: many
cdr3_nt: TGTGCCAGCAGCCTCGGGACAGGGATTTACAATGAGCAGTTCTTC
cdr3_aa: CASSLGTGIYNEQFF

j_call: TRBJ2-3
d_call: -
v_call: TRBV5-1
clone_size: -
cdr3_nt: TGCGCCAGCAGAAGGACAGCTAGCACAGATACGCAGTATTTT
cdr3_aa: CASRRTASTDTQYF

j_call: TRBJ1-6
d_call: -
v_call: TRBV3-1/TRBV3-2
clone_size: -
cdr3_nt: TGTGCCAGCACCCCAGTCGGAGCGGGGAATTCACCCCTCCACTTT
cdr3_aa: CASTPVGAGNSPLHF

j_call: TRBJ2-2
d_call: -
v_call: TRBV7-9
clone_size: -
cdr3_nt: TGTGCCAGCAGGCGTTCCGGGGCGAACACCGGGGAGCTGTTTTTT
cdr3_aa: CASRRSGANTGELFF

j_call: TRBJ2-1
d_call: TRBD1
v_call: TRBV27
clone_size: few
cdr3_nt: TGTGCCAGCAGTTTAAAGACAGGGGTTGTCTCCTACAATGAGCAGTTCTTC
cdr3_aa: CASSLKTGVVSYNEQFF

j_call: TRBJ2-7
d_call: TRBD1
v_call: TRBV28
clone_size: few
cdr3_nt: TGTGCCAGCAGTTCCGGGACAGGGATCTACGAGCAGTACTTC
cdr3_aa: CASSSGTGIYEQYF

j_call: TRBJ1-1
d_call: TRBD1
v_call: TRBV28
clone_size: -
cdr3_nt: TGTGCCAGCAGCTTGGCGACAGGGGGCGTCACTGAAGCTTTCTTT
cdr3_aa: CASSLATGGVTEAFF

j_call: TRBJ2-1
d_call: TRBD2
v_call: TRBV27
clone_size: -
cdr3_nt: TGTGCCAGCAGTCTCGGGGGGGCTTATGAGCAGTTCTTC
cdr3_aa: CASSLGGAYEQFF

j_call: TRBJ1-3
d_call: -
v_call: TRBV5-4
clone_size: -
cdr3_nt: TGTGCCAGCAGCTTGGGCGGGAGCTCCTCTGGAAACACCATATATTTT
cdr3_aa: CASSLGGSSSGNTIYF

j_call: TRBJ1-3
d_call: -
v_call: TRBV11-2
clone_size: -
cdr3_nt: TGTGCCAGCAGCTTAATAAAAGGGAGAGGTGGAAACACCATATATTTT
cdr3_aa: CASSLIKGRGGNTIYF

j_call: TRBJ1-4
d_call: TRBD1
v_call: TRBV2
clone_size: few
cdr3_nt: TGTGCCAGCAGCTTTACCAGGGGGTCTAATGAAAAACTGTTTTTT
cdr3_aa: CASSFTRGSNEKLFF

j_call: TRBJ1-1
d_call: -
v_call: TRBV30
clone_size: few
cdr3_nt: TGTGCCTGGAGGGCGACAGGGAACACTGAAGCTTTCTTT
cdr3_aa: CAWRATGNTEAFF